The 32 T cell receptor beta chains reported below all come from one sample, sequenced in a study of cytomegalovirus exposure and HLA in healthy donors. PCR primers comprised 60 Vbeta and 13 Jbeta primers. The method was immunoSEQ multiplex PCR; TCRdb's version includes in-frame clones alone and lacks a portion of them. The data contain around 120,000 clones, 77% of them singletons. Specimen: PBMCs. These receptors all stem from a human donor in good health.

The chain employs TRBV30 and TRBJ2-5; 7 bases agree with TRBD1. The germline CDR1 and CDR2 sequences are GTSNPN and SVGIG (reference sequence). The CDR3 loop spans 13 amino acids. V was pared by 3 bases and J by 1 base, with 2 bases of the junction left unmatched. This chain's CDR3 is CAWSTGVQETQYF. The CDR3 nucleotides read TGTGCCTGGAGCACAGGGGTCCAAGAGACCCAGTACTTC. Combining the CDR3 with reference TRBV30 and TRBJ2-5 gives the whole variable domain SQTIHQWPATLVQPVGSPLSLECTVEGTSNPNLYWYRQAAGRGLQLLFYSVGIGQISSEVPQNLSASRPQDRQFILSSKKLLLSDSGFYLCAWSTGVQETQYFGPGTRLLVL.

The rearrangement uses TRBV6-1 and TRBJ2-3, with 8 bases fitting TRBD1. The CDR3 is 15 residues long. CDR1 is MNHNS, CDR2 SASEGT, per germline. V dropped 5 bases and J dropped 1; count of bases not matched to a gene: 5. CDR3 region: CASSSGGLGTDTQYF. CDR3 DNA: TGTGCCAGCAGTTCAGGGGGCCTGGGCACAGATACGCAGTATTTT.

The V call is TRBV19, the J call TRBJ2-7, with 9 positions matching TRBD1. From germline, CDR1 is LNHDA and CDR2 SQIVND (reference sequence). The CDR3 loop spans 15 amino acids. J was trimmed by 0 bases and V by 1 base; bases with no gene match: 1. The chain's CDR3 is CASSIGQGVSYEQYF. The CDR3 nucleotides are TGTGCCAGTAGTATAGGACAGGGGGTCTCCTACGAGCAGTACTTC.

The rearrangement joins TRBV6-5 to TRBJ1-5; D is possibly TRBD1 (6 bases). Trimming took 5 bases from V and 4 from J, leaving 12 bases between them. CDR1 and CDR2 (germline): MNHEY, SVGAGI. The CDR3 runs to 14 residues. The CDR3 protein is CASSLRGQNQPQHF. In DNA form, the CDR3 reads TGTGCCAGCAGTCTCAGGGGCCAGAATCAGCCCCAGCATTTT.

About this clone: At one boundary the junction diverges from the germline segment, which might be a read error. CDR3 sequence: CASSHSGF. CDR3 bases: TGTGCTAGCAGCCACTCCGGGTTC. The rearrangement links TRBV7-7 to TRBJ2-7; D is ambiguous. Germline V gene sequence: CDR1 SSHAT, CDR2 FNYEAQ (reference sequence). This CDR3 spans 8 amino acids.

The rearrangement joins TRBV9 to TRBJ1-3; D might be TRBD1 (6 bases). The V gene's germline CDR1 is SGDLS and CDR2 YYNGEE. This CDR3 contains 14 residues. V lost 4 bases and J lost 1, with 9 bases in between. CDR3 coding DNA: TGTGCCAGCAGCCAAGGGGGATCTGGAAACACCATATATTTT. Residues: CASSQGGSGNTIYF.

The chain couples TRBV28 to TRBJ2-2, with 8 bases that match TRBD2. Unmatched junction bases numbered 4, after V lost 10 bases and J lost 6 bases. Per the germline V gene, CDR1 is MDHEN and CDR2 is SYDVKM. There are 12 residues in the CDR3. CDR3 DNA sequence: TGTGCCATGGGACTAGGGCCCGGGGAGCTGTTTTTT. Protein product: CAMGLGPGELFF.

The chain recombines TRBV29-1 with TRBJ2-7; tentative D call: TRBD2 (6 bases). Germline CDR1 reads SQVTM; CDR2 reads ANQGSEA. The CDR3 runs 12 residues. V was pared by 7 bases and J by 2 bases, with 12 bases between. The CDR3 DNA is TGCAGCGCGCAGTCGGGGGCCTACGAGCAGTACTTC. This sequence encodes CSAQSGAYEQYF.

The V and J genes are TRBV30 and TRBJ1-5, with a possible D match to TRBD1 (5 bases). This CDR3 spans 13 amino acids. Trimming left V 5 bases short and J 0 bases short, with 8 bases between. Germline V gives CDR1 GTSNPN, CDR2 SVGIG (reference sequence). CDR3 sequence (DNA): TGTGCCTGGGGGACTGGTAGCAATCAGCCCCAGCATTTT. It is translated as CAWGTGSNQPQHF.

The V and J genes are TRBV6-5 and TRBJ2-2; D unresolved. V lost 0 bases to trimming and J lost 7 bases, with 12 bases between them. CDR1 and CDR2 from the germline V gene are MNHEY and SVGAGI. There are 15 residues in the CDR3. The CDR3 DNA follows: TGTGCCAGCAGTTACTCGATCTGGCGGAACGGGGAGCTGTTTTTT. This encodes CASSYSIWRNGELFF.

V gene TRBV28 combines with J gene TRBJ2-2, with 9 nucleotides matching TRBD2. The CDR3 spans 15 residues. CDR1 and CDR2 (germline): MDHEN, SYDVKM. The ends lost 11 bases at V and 2 bases at J; junction bases unmatched: 9. CDR3 in DNA: TGTGCCGGCGGGGTTAGCGGGAGAAACACCGGGGAGCTGTTTTTT. It translates to CAGGVSGRNTGELFF. Variable domain in full (rest from reference TRBV28 and TRBJ2-2): DVKVTQSSRYLVKRTGEKVFLECVQDMDHENMFWYRQDPGLGLRLIYFSYDVKMKEKGDIPEGYSVSREKKERFSLILESASTNQTSMYLCAGGVSGRNTGELFFGEGSRLTVL.

This sequence joins TRBV10-3 and TRBJ1-2; weak D call: TRBD1 (6 bases). The CDR3 loop spans 13 amino acids. The germline V gene has CDR1 ENHRY and CDR2 SYGVKD. V was clipped by 6 bases and J by 7 bases, with 15 bases between them. Written as DNA, the CDR3 is TGTGCCATCAGCCCAGGGGATACCACTGGCTACACCTTC. Translated, it gives CAISPGDTTGYTF.

The chain carries TRBV15 and TRBJ1-2; possible D gene TRBD1, 5 bases. This CDR3 spans 15 amino acids. Germline-derived CDR1 and CDR2 are LNHNV and YYDKDF (reference sequence). The germline V and J ends were trimmed by 1 base and 4 bases, with 13 bases remaining between them. CDR3 sequence reads: CATSRGGGEVYGYTF. As DNA, the CDR3 is TGTGCCACCAGCAGAGGTGGGGGGGAGGTCTATGGCTACACCTTC. The full variable domain, with the rest looked up from reference TRBV15 and TRBJ1-2, is DAMVIQNPRYQVTQFGKPVTLSCSQTLNHNVMYWYQQKSSQAPKLLFHYYDKDFNNEADTPDNFQSRRPNTSFCFLDIRSPGLGDTAMYLCATSRGGGEVYGYTFGSGTRLTVV.

With regard to this clone: One end of the junction is discordant with germline, which a read error may explain. This rearrangement joins TRBV7-9 to TRBJ2-7, with a weak D call TRBD1 (6 bases). In germline, CDR1 is SEHNR, CDR2 FQNEAQ (reference sequence). The CDR3 has 12 residues. The CDR3 loop is CSSSLGRGEQYF. DNA for the CDR3: TGTTCCAGCAGCTTAGGCAGGGGCGAGCAGTACTTC.

This chain connects TRBV19 to TRBJ2-3, with 8 bases matching TRBD1. Per germline, CDR1 LNHDA and CDR2 SQIVND (reference sequence). With 3 bases clipped from V and 3 bases from J, the junction kept 5 bases outside the gene matches. This CDR3 comprises 15 residues. CDR3 residues: CASSIFTGGTDTQYF. CDR3 in DNA: TGTGCCAGTAGTATCTTCACAGGGGGGACAGATACGCAGTATTTT.

This clone has only a few counts. The chain has TRBV9 and TRBJ2-2, with D perhaps TRBD1 (6 bases). Germline CDR1 and CDR2: SGDLS and YYNGEE. The CDR3 totals 15 residues. V lost 1 base and J 5 bases, leaving 12 bases between the germline ends. CDR3: CASSVLQGGTGELFF. Here the CDR3 DNA reads TGTGCCAGCAGCGTACTACAGGGCGGGACCGGGGAGCTGTTTTTT.

The rearrangement links TRBV27 to TRBJ2-1; 7 bases align to TRBD2. With 0 bases clipped from V and 9 bases from J, the junction kept 8 bases outside the gene matches. Germline V gene sequence: CDR1 MNHEY, CDR2 SMNVEV (reference sequence). This CDR3 has 15 amino acids. As DNA, the CDR3 is TGTGCCAGCAGTTTATCGATCCGAGCGGGACCTGAGCAGTTCTTC. Its protein product is CASSLSIRAGPEQFF.

The chain links TRBV6-1 to TRBJ2-7; TRBD2 might be the D (6 bases). V lost 7 bases, J lost 7 bases, and 17 bases lay in between. Germline V gives CDR1 MNHNS, CDR2 SASEGT. The CDR3 extends over 13 amino acids. The chain's CDR3 is CASMQTKGTEQYF. CDR3 nucleotides: TGTGCCAGCATGCAGACTAAAGGGACTGAGCAGTACTTC.

J is TRBJ2-7 and V is TRBV2; 10 bases are shared with TRBD2. The germline CDR1 and CDR2 sequences are SNHLY and FYNNEI. This CDR3 is 18 amino acids long. V was pared by 0 bases and J by 7 bases, with 15 bases of the junction left unmatched. This chain's CDR3 is CASSEALSGSGRAEEQYF. Written as DNA, the CDR3 is TGTGCCAGCAGTGAAGCGCTCTCGGGGAGCGGGAGGGCTGAGGAGCAGTACTTC.

This clone was counted a few times. J is TRBJ2-7 and V is TRBV4-1, with 8 bases that match TRBD1. The CDR3 is 17 residues long. J lost 3 bases, V lost 3 bases, and 13 bases had no gene match. Germline V gene lookup returns CDR1 MGHRA and CDR2 YSYEKL. The CDR3 DNA follows: TGCGCCAGCAGCCACGCCACAGGTCGGGACAGGCGCTACGAGCAGTACTTC. The encoded protein is CASSHATGRDRRYEQYF.

The genes are TRBV19 and TRBJ2-3; D may be TRBD1 (5 bases). The CDR3 has 14 residues. Germline assignment: CDR1 LNHDA and CDR2 SQIVND (reference sequence). The V end was cut by 4 bases, the J end by 2 bases, with 10 bases between. The CDR3 region has the DNA TGTGCCAGTAGTAGCAGGGCAACCACAGATACGCAGTATTTT. Protein product: CASSSRATTDTQYF.

This clone was detected only a few times. The J gene is TRBJ1-2, the V gene TRBV10-3; D unresolved. Trimming left V 0 bases short and J 1 base short, with 15 bases between. Looked up from germline, CDR1 is ENHRY and CDR2 is SYGVKD. This CDR3 contains 17 residues. The CDR3 DNA is TGTGCCATCAGTGAGTCGAGGGATGGCAGGCTTAACTATGGCTACACCTTC. Translating gives CAISESRDGRLNYGYTF.

This clone appeared a few times. V and J are TRBV6-1 and TRBJ1-2; 7 nucleotides align to TRBD1. Germline values: CDR1 MNHNS, CDR2 SASEGT. After removal of 1 base from V and 8 bases from J, the junction contained 4 bases not matched to a gene. CDR3 length: 13 amino acids. In DNA, the CDR3 is TGTGCCAGCAGTGAAGTGACAGGGCGCGGCTACACCTTC. As protein: CASSEVTGRGYTF.

A single count supports this clone. This chain links TRBV7-2 with TRBJ2-1; tentative D call: TRBD2 (6 bases). Trimming took off 3 bases at V and 3 bases at J, with 21 bases between the two ends. Germline-derived CDR1 and CDR2 are SGHTA and FQGNSA. This CDR3 contains 18 residues. The CDR3 loop reads CASSFRDWRRKGYNEQFF. Here the CDR3 DNA reads TGTGCCAGCAGCTTCCGGGACTGGCGACGAAAAGGCTACAATGAGCAGTTCTTC.

V gene TRBV2 combines with J gene TRBJ2-3, with TRBD2 identical over 14 bases. The ends lost 8 bases at V and 4 bases at J; junction bases unmatched: 2. This CDR3 region has 14 residues. Germline CDR1 SNHLY, CDR2 FYNNEI. CDR3 bases: TGTGCCAGCGCGGGACTAGCGGGGGCAGATACGCAGTATTTT. This sequence encodes CASAGLAGADTQYF.

This clone was detected a few times. The chain combines TRBV10-2 with TRBJ2-5; tentatively, D is TRBD1 (6 bases). Germline values: CDR1 WSHSY, CDR2 SAAADI. CDR3 size: 14 residues. The V end lost 8 bases, the J end lost 5 bases, and 18 bases lay between the germline ends. The CDR3 nucleotides are TGCGCCAGCGGCCAGGGGCGCGAGGTGGAGACCCAGTACTTC. The encoded protein is CASGQGREVETQYF.

The V and J genes are TRBV6-6 and TRBJ2-2; a weak D match, TRBD1 (6 bases). Germline lookup yields CDR1 MNHNY and CDR2 SVGAGI (reference sequence). This CDR3 is 15 amino acids long. V lost 8 bases and J 3 bases, leaving 16 bases between the germline ends. The CDR3 reads CASLPPNRDTGELFF. The CDR3 DNA follows: TGTGCCAGCCTCCCCCCGAACAGGGACACCGGGGAGCTGTTTTTT.

The chain combines TRBV19 with TRBJ1-1; 7 nucleotides agree with TRBD1. Germline V gene sequence: CDR1 LNHDA, CDR2 SQIVND (reference sequence). CDR3 length: 15 amino acids. V dropped 6 bases and J dropped 0; count of bases not matched to a gene: 7. The CDR3 coding sequence is TGTGCCAGTAGCTGGACCGGGACAGTGAACACTGAAGCTTTCTTT. Translation gives CASSWTGTVNTEAFF.

This chain uses TRBV18 with TRBJ2-7, with 7 bases that match TRBD1. Germline CDR1 reads KGHSH; CDR2 reads LQKENI. The CDR3 length is 13 residues. The ends lost 0 bases at V and 4 bases at J; junction bases unmatched: 0. The CDR3 nucleotides read TGTGCCAGCTCACCACCGGGACAGTACGAGCAGTACTTC. Protein product: CASSPPGQYEQYF.

This chain connects TRBV7-9 to TRBJ1-4; D is unclear. The CDR3 is made up of 14 amino acids. CDR1 SEHNR and CDR2 FQNEAQ come from the germline V gene (reference sequence). V lost 3 bases and J 0 bases, leaving 5 bases between the germline ends. CDR3 DNA sequence: TGTGCCAGCAGCTTGTGGCCAACTAATGAAAAACTGTTTTTT. Amino acids: CASSLWPTNEKLFF.

The V gene is TRBV9, the J gene TRBJ2-2; 9 bases fit TRBD2. CDR1 is SGDLS and CDR2 is YYNGEE in the germline V gene. Trimming removed 4 bases from V and 4 bases from J; junction bases left unmatched: 8. CDR3 size: 16 residues. CDR3 region: CASSSPHSGSTGELFF. CDR3 coding DNA: TGTGCCAGCAGCTCCCCCCATAGCGGGAGCACCGGGGAGCTGTTTTTT.

The V call is TRBV4-2, the J call TRBJ2-7, with D possibly being TRBD2 (5 bases). This CDR3 spans 15 amino acids. Looked up from germline, CDR1 is LGHNA and CDR2 is YNFKEQ. V lost 4 bases to trimming and J lost 3 bases, with 16 bases between them. This CDR3 reads CASSPLAEGNYEQYF. The CDR3 DNA reads TGTGCCAGCAGCCCTCTCGCAGAGGGAAACTACGAGCAGTACTTC.